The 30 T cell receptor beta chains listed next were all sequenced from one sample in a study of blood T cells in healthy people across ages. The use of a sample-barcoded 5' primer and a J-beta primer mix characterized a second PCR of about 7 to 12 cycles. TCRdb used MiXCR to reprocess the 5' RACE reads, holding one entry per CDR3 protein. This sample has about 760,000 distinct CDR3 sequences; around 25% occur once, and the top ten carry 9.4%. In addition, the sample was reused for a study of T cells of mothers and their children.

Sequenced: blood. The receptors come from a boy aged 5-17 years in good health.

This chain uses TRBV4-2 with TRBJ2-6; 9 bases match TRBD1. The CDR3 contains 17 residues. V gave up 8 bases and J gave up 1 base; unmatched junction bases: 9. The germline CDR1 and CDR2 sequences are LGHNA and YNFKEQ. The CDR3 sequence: CASANGQGISGANVLTF. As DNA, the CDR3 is TGTGCCAGCGCTAATGGACAGGGGATTTCTGGGGCCAACGTCCTGACTTTC.

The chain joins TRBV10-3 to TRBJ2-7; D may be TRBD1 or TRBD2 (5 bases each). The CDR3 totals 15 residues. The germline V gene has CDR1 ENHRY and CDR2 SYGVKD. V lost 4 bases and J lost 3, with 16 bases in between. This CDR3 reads CAISGFGDLNYEQYF. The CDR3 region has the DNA TGTGCCATCAGTGGATTTGGGGACCTGAACTACGAGCAGTACTTC.

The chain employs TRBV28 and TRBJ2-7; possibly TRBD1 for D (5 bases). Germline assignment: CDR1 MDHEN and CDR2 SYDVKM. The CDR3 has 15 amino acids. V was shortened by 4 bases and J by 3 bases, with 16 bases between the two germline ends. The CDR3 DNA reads TGTGCCAGCAGTTCGAGGATTAGGGGTGTCTACGAGCAGTACTTC. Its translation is CASSSRIRGVYEQYF.

The CDR3 DNA follows: TGTGCCAGCAGCTCCACACAAGGGGGATACACAGATACGCAGTATTTT. Translating gives CASSSTQGGYTDTQYF. J is TRBJ2-3 and V is TRBV7-6; tentative D call: TRBD1 (6 bases). V lost 4 bases to trimming and J lost 2 bases, with 16 bases between them. This CDR3 is 16 amino acids long. Germline V gene sequence: CDR1 SGHVS, CDR2 FNYEAQ.

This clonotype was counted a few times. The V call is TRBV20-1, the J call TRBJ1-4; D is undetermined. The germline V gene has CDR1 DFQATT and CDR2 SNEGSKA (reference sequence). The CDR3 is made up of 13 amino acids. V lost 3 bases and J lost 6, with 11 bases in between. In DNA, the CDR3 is TGCAGTGCTAGCAACAGCGTACATGAAAAACTGTTTTTT. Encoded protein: CSASNSVHEKLFF.

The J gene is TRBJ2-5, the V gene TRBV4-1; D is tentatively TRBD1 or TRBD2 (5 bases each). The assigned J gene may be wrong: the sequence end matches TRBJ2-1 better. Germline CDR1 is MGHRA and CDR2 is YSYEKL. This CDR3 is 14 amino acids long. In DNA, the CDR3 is TGCGCCAGCAGCCAAGTAAATGGGGACGGTGAGCAGTTCTTC. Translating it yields CASSQVNGDGEQFF.

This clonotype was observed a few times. CDR3 bases: TGTGCCAGCAGCTTCAGTTTGGCTGGGGGGGAGCAGTTCTTC. Protein: CASSFSLAGGEQFF. The chain uses TRBV7-2 and TRBJ2-5; TRBD2 is a possible D gene (6 bases). The J call could be wrong; TRBJ2-1 is a better fit for the DNA end. Germline CDR1 SGHTA, CDR2 FQGNSA. CDR3 length: 14 residues.

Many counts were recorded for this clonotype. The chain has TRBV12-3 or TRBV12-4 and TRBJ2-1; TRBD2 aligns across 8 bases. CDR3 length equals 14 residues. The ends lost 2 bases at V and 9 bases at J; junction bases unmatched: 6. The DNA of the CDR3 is TGTGCCAGCAGTTTATCGGGGGGGCGGAGTGAGCAGTTCTTC. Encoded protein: CASSLSGGRSEQFF.

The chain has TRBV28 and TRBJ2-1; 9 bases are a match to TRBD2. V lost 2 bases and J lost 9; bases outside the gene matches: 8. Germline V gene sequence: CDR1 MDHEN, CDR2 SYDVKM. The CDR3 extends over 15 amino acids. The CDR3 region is CASSLPASGAFEQFF. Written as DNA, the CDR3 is TGTGCCAGCAGTTTACCAGCTAGCGGGGCCTTTGAGCAGTTCTTC.

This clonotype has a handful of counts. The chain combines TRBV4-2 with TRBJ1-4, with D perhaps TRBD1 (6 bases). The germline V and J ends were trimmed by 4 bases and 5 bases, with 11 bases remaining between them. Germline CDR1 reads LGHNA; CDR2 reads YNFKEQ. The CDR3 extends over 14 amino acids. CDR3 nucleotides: TGTGCCAGCAGCCTTCCCGGGACAAATGAAAAACTGTTTTTT. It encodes CASSLPGTNEKLFF.

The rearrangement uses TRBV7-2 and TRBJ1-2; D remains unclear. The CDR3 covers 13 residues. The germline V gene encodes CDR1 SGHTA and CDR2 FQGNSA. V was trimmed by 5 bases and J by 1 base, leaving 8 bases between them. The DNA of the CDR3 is TGTGCCAGCAGCGACATATTTAACTATGGCTACACCTTC. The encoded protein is CASSDIFNYGYTF.

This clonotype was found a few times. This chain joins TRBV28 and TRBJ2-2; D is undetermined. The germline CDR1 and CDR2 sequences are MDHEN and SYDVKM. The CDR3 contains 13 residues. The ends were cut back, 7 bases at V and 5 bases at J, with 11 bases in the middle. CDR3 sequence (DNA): TGTGCCAGCAAGAGTGAAAATACCGGGGAGCTGTTTTTT. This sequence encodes CASKSENTGELFF.

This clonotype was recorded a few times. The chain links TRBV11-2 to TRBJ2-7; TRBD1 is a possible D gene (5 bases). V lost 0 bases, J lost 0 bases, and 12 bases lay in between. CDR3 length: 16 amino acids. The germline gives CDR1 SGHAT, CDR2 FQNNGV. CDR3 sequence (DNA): TGTGCCAGCAGCTTAGATGCGCCAGGACACTCCTACGAGCAGTACTTC. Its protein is CASSLDAPGHSYEQYF.

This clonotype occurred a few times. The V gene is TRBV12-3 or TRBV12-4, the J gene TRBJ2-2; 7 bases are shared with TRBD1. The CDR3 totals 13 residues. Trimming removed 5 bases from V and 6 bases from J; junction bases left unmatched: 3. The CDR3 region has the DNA TGTGCCAGCAGTGATCAGGGGGCCGGGGAGCTGTTTTTT. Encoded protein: CASSDQGAGELFF.

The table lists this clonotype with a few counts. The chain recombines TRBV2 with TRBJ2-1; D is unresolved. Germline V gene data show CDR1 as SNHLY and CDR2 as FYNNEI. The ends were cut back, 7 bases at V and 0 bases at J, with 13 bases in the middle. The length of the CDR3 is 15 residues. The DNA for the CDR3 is TGTGCCAGCACCCCTGCGTCCAGCTCCTACAATGAGCAGTTCTTC. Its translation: CASTPASSSYNEQFF.

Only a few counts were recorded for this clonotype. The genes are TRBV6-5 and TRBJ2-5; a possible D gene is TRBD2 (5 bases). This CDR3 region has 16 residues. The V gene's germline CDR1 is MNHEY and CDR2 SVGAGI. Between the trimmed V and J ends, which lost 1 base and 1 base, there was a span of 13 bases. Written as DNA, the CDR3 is TGTGCCAGCAGTTACTATGTGGGAGCCACCCAAGAGACCCAGTACTTC. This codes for CASSYYVGATQETQYF.

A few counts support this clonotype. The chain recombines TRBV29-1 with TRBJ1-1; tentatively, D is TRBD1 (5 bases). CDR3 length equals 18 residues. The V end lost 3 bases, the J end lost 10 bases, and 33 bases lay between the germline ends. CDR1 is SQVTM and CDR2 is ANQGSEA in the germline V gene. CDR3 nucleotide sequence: TGCAGCGTTGAGAACCAAGAGGGGAGGGGACGGCAAGGGAGGGGAGCTTTCTTT. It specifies CSVENQEGRGRQGRGAFF. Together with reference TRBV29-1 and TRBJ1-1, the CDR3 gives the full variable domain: SAVISQKPSRDICQRGTSLTIQCQVDSQVTMMFWYRQQPGQSLTLIATANQGSEATYESGFVIDKFPISRPNLTFSTLTVSNMSPEDSSIYLCSVENQEGRGRQGRGAFFGQGTRLTVV.

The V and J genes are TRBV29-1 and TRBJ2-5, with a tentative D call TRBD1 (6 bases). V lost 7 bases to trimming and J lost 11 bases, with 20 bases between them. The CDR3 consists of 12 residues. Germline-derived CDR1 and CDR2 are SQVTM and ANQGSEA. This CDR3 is CSGGQTSYQQYF. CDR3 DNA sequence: TGCAGCGGGGGACAAACGTCCTACCAGCAGTACTTC.

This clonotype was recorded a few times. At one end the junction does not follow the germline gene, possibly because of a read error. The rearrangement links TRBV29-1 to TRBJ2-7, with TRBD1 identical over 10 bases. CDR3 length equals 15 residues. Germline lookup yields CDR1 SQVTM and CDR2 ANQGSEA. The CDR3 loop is CSVEDRGQGLDEQYF. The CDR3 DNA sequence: TGCAGCGTCGAAGATCGGGGACAGGGGCTCGACGAGCAGTACTTC.

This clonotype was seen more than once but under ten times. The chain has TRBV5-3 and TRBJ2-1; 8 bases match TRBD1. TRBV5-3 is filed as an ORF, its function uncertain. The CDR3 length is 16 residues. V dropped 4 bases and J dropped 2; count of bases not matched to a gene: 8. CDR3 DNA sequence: TGTGCCAGAAGCGTAACGACAGGGGAAACCTACAATGAGCAGTTCTTC. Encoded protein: CARSVTTGETYNEQFF.

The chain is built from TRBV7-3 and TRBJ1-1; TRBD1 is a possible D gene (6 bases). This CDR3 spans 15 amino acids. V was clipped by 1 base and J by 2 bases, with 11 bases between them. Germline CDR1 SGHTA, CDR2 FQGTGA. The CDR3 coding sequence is TGTGCCAGCAGCTTAATGGGACACCAAAACACTGAAGCTTTCTTT. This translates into CASSLMGHQNTEAFF.

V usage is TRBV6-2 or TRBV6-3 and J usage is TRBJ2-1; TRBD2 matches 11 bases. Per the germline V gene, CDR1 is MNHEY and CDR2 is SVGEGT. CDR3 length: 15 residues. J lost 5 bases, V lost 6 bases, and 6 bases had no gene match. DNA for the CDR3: TGTGCCAGCAGCCTTCTAGCGGGGGGAGACAATGAGCAGTTCTTC. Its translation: CASSLLAGGDNEQFF.

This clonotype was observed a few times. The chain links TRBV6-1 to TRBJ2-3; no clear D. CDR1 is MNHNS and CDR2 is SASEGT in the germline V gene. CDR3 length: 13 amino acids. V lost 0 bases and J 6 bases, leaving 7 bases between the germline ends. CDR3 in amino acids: CASSEAPWDTQYF. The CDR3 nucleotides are TGTGCCAGCAGTGAAGCGCCCTGGGATACGCAGTATTTT.

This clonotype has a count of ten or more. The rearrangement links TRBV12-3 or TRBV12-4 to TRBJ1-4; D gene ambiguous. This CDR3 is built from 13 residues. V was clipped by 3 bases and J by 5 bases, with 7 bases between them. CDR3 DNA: TGTGCCAGCAGTTTTGGTCCGAATGAAAAACTGTTTTTT. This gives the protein CASSFGPNEKLFF.

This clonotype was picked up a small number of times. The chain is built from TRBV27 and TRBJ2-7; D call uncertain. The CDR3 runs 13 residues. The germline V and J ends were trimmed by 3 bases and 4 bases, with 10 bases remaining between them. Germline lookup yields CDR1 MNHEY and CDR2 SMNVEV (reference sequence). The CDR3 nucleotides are TGTGCCAGCAGTTTCAGCCCTGAGTACGAGCAGTACTTC. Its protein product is CASSFSPEYEQYF.

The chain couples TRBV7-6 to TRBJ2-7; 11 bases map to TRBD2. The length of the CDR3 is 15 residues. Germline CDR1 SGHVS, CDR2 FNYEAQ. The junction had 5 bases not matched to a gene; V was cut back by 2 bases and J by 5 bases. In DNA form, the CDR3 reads TGTGCCAGCAGCTTACTAGCGGGGGGTCTACACGAGCAGTACTTC. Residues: CASSLLAGGLHEQYF. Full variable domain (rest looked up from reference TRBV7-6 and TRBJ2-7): GAGVSQSPRYKVTKRGQDVALRCDPISGHVSLYWYRQALGQGPEFLTYFNYEAQQDKSGLPNDRFSAERPEGSISTLTIQRTEQRDSAMYRCASSLLAGGLHEQYFGPGTRLTVT.

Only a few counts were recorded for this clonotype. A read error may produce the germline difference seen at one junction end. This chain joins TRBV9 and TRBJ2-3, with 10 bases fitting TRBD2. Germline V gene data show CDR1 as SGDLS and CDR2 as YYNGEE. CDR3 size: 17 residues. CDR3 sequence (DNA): TGTTCCAGCAGCGTAGCTGCAGCGGGAGGGTACACAGATACGCAGTATTTT. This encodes CSSSVAAAGGYTDTQYF.

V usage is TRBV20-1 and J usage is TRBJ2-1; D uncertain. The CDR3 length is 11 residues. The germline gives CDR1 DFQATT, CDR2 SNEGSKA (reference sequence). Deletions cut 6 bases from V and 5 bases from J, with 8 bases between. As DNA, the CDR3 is TGCAGTGCCCGGTTAAACAATGAGCAGTTCTTC. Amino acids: CSARLNNEQFF.

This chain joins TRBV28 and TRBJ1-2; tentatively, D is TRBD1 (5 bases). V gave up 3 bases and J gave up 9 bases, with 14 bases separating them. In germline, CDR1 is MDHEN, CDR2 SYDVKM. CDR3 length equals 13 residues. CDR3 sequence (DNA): TGTGCCAGCAGTTTGGGGGACGGAAGCCGCTACACCTTC. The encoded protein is CASSLGDGSRYTF.

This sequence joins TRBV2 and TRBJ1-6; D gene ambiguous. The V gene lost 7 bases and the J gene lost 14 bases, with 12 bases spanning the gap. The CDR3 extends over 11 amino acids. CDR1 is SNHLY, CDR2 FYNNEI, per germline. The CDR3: CASIRTLTLHF. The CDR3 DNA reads TGTGCCAGCATTCGAACGTTAACCCTCCACTTT.